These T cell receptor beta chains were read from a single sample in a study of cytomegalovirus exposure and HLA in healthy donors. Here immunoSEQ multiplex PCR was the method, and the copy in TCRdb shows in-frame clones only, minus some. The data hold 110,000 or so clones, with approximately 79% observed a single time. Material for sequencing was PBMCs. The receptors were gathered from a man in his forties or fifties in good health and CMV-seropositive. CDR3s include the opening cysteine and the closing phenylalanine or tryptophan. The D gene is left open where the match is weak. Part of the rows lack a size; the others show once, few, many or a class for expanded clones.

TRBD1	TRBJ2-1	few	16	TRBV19	CASSRARDSPRDEQFF	TGTGCCAGTAGTAGAGCCCGGGACAGCCCTAGGGATGAGCAGTTCTTC
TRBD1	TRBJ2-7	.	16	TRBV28	CASSQSPTGVSYEQYF	TGTGCCAGCAGTCAGTCCCCGACAGGGGTCTCCTACGAGCAGTACTTC
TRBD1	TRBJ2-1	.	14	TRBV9	CASSVETGRSEQFF	TGTGCCAGCAGCGTAGAGACAGGGCGGAGTGAGCAGTTCTTC
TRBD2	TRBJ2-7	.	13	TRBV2	CAIPGGSTYEQYF	TGTGCCATCCCTGGCGGGAGTACCTACGAGCAGTACTTC
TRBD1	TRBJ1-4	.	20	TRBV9	CASSYEDRAVPFVTNEKLFF	TGTGCCAGCAGTTATGAGGACAGGGCCGTGCCATTTGTAACTAATGAAAAACTGTTTTTT
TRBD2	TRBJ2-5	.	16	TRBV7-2	CASSLAIGGADETQYF	TGTGCCAGCAGCTTAGCGATCGGGGGGGCTGATGAGACCCAGTACTTC
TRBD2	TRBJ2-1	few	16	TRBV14	CASSRLAGGVYNEQFF	TGTGCCAGCAGTCGACTAGCGGGAGGGGTATACAATGAGCAGTTCTTC
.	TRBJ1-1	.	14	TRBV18	CASSPGQTNTEAFF	TGTGCCAGCTCGCCAGGACAAACGAACACTGAAGCTTTCTTT
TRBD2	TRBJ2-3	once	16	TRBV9	CASSVAGGGAIDTQYF	TGTGCCAGCAGCGTAGCTGGCGGGGGGGCCATAGATACGCAGTATTTT
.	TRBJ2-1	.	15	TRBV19	CASSLTDRVYNEQFF	TGTGCCAGTTCCTTGACGGACAGAGTTTACAATGAGCAGTTCTTC